This TCR beta chain appears in the sequencing data of a study of blood T cell repertoires in COVID-19. Across the study: PBMCs, B-cell-depleted T cells, or T cells were the source of the cDNA or gDNA that made up the material.

Sequencing used immunoSEQ multiplex PCR; TCRdb keeps in-frame clones, though not all of them. The table includes around 300,000 clones, over 75% detected once. Participant ages covered about 18 to 95 years across about two dozen US areas. CDR1 is SGHNT, CDR2 YYREEE, per germline (reference sequence). The V gene lost 9 bases and the J gene lost 1 base, with 19 bases spanning the gap. The CDR3 sequence is 15 residues long. The source of this sequence is a man under 40 who had recovered from COVID-19. The sequenced sample consisted of PBMCs or T cells enriched from blood (not recorded which). V is TRBV5-4 and J is TRBJ1-2, with D maybe TRBD1 (6 bases). CDR3 amino acids: CAIPVEGGFNYGYTF. The CDR3 DNA follows: TGTGCCATCCCTGTCGAGGGGGGGTTTAACTATGGCTACACCTTC.